This TCR beta chain comes out of a study of siplizumab effects on memory and regulatory T cells. Notes on this clone: Its antigen is not known.

Data came from immunoSEQ multiplex PCR; TCRdb stores just in-frame clones and leaves some out. The table has approximately 110,000 clones, 92% seen once. Study results and caveats: Naive T cells looked more diverse than memory cells and looked like major alloresponse contributors. Proliferating Tregs in siplizumab cultures were never verified as suppressive. A significant reduction in alloreactive sequences traceable to unstimulated CD4+ memory cells was produced by siplizumab.

The origin of this receptor is a human donor in good health. The specimen sequenced was Tregs sorted from blood.

The CDR3 is CASSFSANQETQYF. DNA of the CDR3: TGCGCCAGCAGCTTTTCAGCCAACCAAGAGACCCAGTACTTC. The V and J genes are TRBV5-1 and TRBJ2-5, with D hard to call. There are 14 residues in the CDR3. Trimming left V 2 bases short and J 0 bases short, with 8 bases between. From germline, CDR1 is SGHRS and CDR2 YFSETQ. Full variable domain (remainder filled in from reference TRBV5-1 and TRBJ2-5): KAGVTQTPRYLIKTRGQQVTLSCSPISGHRSVSWYQQTPGQGLQFLFEYFSETQRNKGNFPGRFSGRQFSNSRSEMNVSTLELGDSALYLCASSFSANQETQYFGPGTRLLVL.